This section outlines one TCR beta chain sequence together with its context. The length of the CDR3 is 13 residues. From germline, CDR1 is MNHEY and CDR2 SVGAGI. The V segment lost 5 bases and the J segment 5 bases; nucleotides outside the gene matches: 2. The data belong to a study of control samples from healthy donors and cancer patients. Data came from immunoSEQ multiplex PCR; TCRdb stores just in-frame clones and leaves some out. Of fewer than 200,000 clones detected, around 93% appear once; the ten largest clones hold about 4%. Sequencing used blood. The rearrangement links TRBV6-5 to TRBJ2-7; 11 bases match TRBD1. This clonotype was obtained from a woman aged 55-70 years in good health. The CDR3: CASSRTGGHEQYF. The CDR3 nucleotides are TGTGCCAGCAGTAGGACAGGGGGCCACGAGCAGTACTTC.